This T cell receptor (beta chain) derives from a study of human T cells and chemical hapten exposure. General study results and limits: Sensitizing with DPC caused no change in TCRs above 1 in 1000 frequency.

TCRdb recomputed calls from the RACE reads with MiXCR, one row per CDR3 protein. This table holds approximately 100,000 distinct CDR3 sequences, less than 15% found once. CDR3 length equals 15 residues. Trimming stripped 7 bases from V and 0 bases from J, with 15 bases between. Described time point: pre-sensitization, week 0. The treatment was: therapeutic diphenylcyclopropenone sensitization with weekly scalp DPC. Sample donors consisted of patients with alopecia, aged 18 to 70 years, who were suitable for DPC. This clonotype was observed many times. Its antigen is undetermined. The chain combines TRBV12-3 or TRBV12-4 with TRBJ1-2; possible D gene TRBD1, 6 bases. This specimen was whole blood, taken in connection with sensitization to the hapten diphenylcyclopropenone (DPC). This receptor was obtained from a woman aged 45-65 years with alopecia areata. Some clones in this sample may be carry-over from other donors' samples. DNA for the CDR3: TGTGCCAGCACTCACACTCGGGACACTAACTATGGCTACACCTTC. Residues: CASTHTRDTNYGYTF.